What follows are 20 T cell receptor beta chains derived from one specimen sequenced in a study of T cells in Graves' hyperthyroidism and ophthalmopathy. What was amplified from RNA transcripts were TCR beta CDR3 regions. During a first-round RT-PCR of the TCR CDR3, the HTBI primer set was used. MiXCR, applied by TCRdb to the multiplex PCR reads, yields one record per CDR3 protein. There are more than 500,000 distinct CDR3 sequences in the sample; 46% occur only once, and 15% to 20% lies in the top ten. Sequencing input: peripheral blood or thyroid tissue (not recorded which). These receptors originate from an adult woman with Graves' disease, either hyperthyroidism or ophthalmopathy (not recorded which).

This clonotype was seen many times. This chain joins TRBV10-3 and TRBJ2-7; possibly TRBD1 for D (6 bases). Between the trimmed V and J ends, which lost 5 bases and 6 bases, there was a span of 17 bases. Germline CDR1 is ENHRY and CDR2 is SYGVKD. The CDR3 covers 14 residues. The CDR3 is CAISPEPRGSEQYF. In DNA form, the CDR3 reads TGTGCCATCAGTCCGGAGCCGAGGGGGAGCGAGCAGTACTTC.

This rearrangement joins TRBV6-5 to TRBJ1-2; weak D call: TRBD1 (6 bases). The V and J ends lost 6 bases and 7 bases respectively, with 15 bases between them. There are 13 residues in the CDR3. The V gene's germline CDR1 is MNHEY and CDR2 SVGAGI. The CDR3 DNA sequence: TGTGCCAGCAGACCCCCAGGGGAAGGTGGCTACACCTTC. Its translation: CASRPPGEGGYTF.

To note about this clonotype: A much larger clone differs by one base, so this may be a read error. The rearrangement uses TRBV5-6 and TRBJ2-7, with D unresolved. The CDR3 extends over 14 amino acids. Trimming stripped 1 base from V and 2 bases from J, with 10 bases between. Germline V gene lookup returns CDR1 SGHDT and CDR2 YYEEEE. Here the CDR3 reads CASSLNIGPYEQYF. The CDR3, as DNA: TGTGCCAGCAGCTTGAATATTGGGCCCTACGAGCAGTACTTC.

About this clonotype itself: No conserved phenylalanine or tryptophan is present at the end of the CDR3, so a read error is the likely explanation. No DNA is shown, since the ends of the CDR3 on it are uncertain; the CDR3 is the one TCRdb lists. This chain joins TRBV7-9 and TRBJ2-5; the table's D call TRBD1 went unverified against the DNA. Per the germline V gene, CDR1 is SEHNR and CDR2 is FQNEAQ (reference sequence). The CDR3 is made up of 12 amino acids, end residues included. CDR3: CASNLGQGAMNY.

As for this clonotype: This may be a read error, as it is one base from a much larger clone. The V gene is TRBV7-2, the J gene TRBJ1-2; D may be TRBD1 (5 bases). The CDR3 runs to 13 residues. Germline CDR1 SGHTA, CDR2 FQGNSA. The CDR3 protein is CASSSGANYCYTF. The CDR3 DNA sequence: TGTGCCAGCAGTTCTGGGGCGAACTATTGCTACACCTTC.

This clonotype has only a few counts. This rearrangement joins TRBV7-6 to TRBJ2-5, with D maybe TRBD1 (6 bases). The V and J ends lost 5 bases and 4 bases respectively, with 14 bases between them. Germline-derived CDR1 and CDR2 are SGHVS and FNYEAQ. This CDR3 is 14 amino acids long. The CDR3 here is CASSQEGGSETQYF. Here the CDR3 DNA reads TGTGCCAGCAGCCAAGAAGGGGGATCAGAGACCCAGTACTTC.

This clonotype was observed many times. The rearrangement links TRBV14 to TRBJ1-3; no firm D call. This CDR3 comprises 11 residues. V lost 2 bases to trimming and J lost 7 bases, with 3 bases between them. Germline assignment: CDR1 SGHDN and CDR2 FVKESK. The CDR3 reads CASSQKNTIYF. The CDR3 nucleotides read TGTGCCAGCAGCCAAAAGAACACCATATATTTT. The whole variable domain, remainder taken from reference TRBV14 and TRBJ1-3, is EAGVTQFPSHSVIEKGQTVTLRCDPISGHDNLYWYRRVMGKEIKFLLHFVKESKQDESGMPNNRFLAERTGGTYSTLKVQPAELEDSGVYFCASSQKNTIYFGEGSWLTVV.

V gene TRBV10-2 combines with J gene TRBJ1-5, with D maybe TRBD1 (5 bases). The CDR3 contains 15 residues. Between the trimmed V and J ends, which lost 6 bases and 0 bases, there was a span of 12 bases. Germline V lookup: CDR1 WSHSY, CDR2 SAAADI. CDR3 protein: CASSDGHVSNQPQHF. The CDR3 region has the DNA TGCGCCAGCAGCGACGGACACGTTAGCAATCAGCCCCAGCATTTT.

The chain combines TRBV2 with TRBJ1-5; 10 bases map to TRBD1. The CDR3 covers 16 residues. V gave up 7 bases and J gave up 1 base; unmatched junction bases: 7. Germline CDR1 SNHLY, CDR2 FYNNEI. The CDR3 DNA sequence: TGTGCCAGCATTCAACCGGGACAGGGGAGCAATCAGCCCCAGCATTTT. Protein sequence: CASIQPGQGSNQPQHF.

Of note for this clonotype: One end of the junction varies from germline; a read error may be responsible. The chain has TRBV7-6 and TRBJ2-2; possible D gene TRBD1, 6 bases. Germline CDR1 reads SGHVS; CDR2 reads FNYEAQ. The length of the CDR3 is 16 residues. Here the CDR3 reads CASSQTDRLNTGELFF. DNA of the CDR3: TGTGCCAGCAGCCAAACGGACAGATTGAACACTGGGGAGCTGTTTTTT.

This clonotype was observed a handful of times. Possible read error: a much larger clone is one base away. The chain couples TRBV5-1 to TRBJ1-6; D remains ambiguous. Per the germline V gene, CDR1 is SGHRS and CDR2 is YFSETQ. The CDR3 loop spans 16 amino acids. CDR3 DNA: TGCGCCAGCTCTGAGAGGGAGAGCTCCTATAGTTCACCCCTCCACTTT. It translates to CASSERESSYSSPLHF.

The V and J genes are TRBV7-8 and TRBJ2-5; 10 nucleotides line up with TRBD1. The CDR3 runs 15 residues. J gave up 2 bases and V 5 bases, and 5 bases lay outside the gene matches. The germline CDR1 and CDR2 sequences are SGHVS and FQNEAQ. CDR3 in amino acids: CASSPRDRGQETQYF. Written as DNA, the CDR3 is TGTGCCAGCAGCCCCCGGGACAGGGGTCAAGAGACCCAGTACTTC. Looking up the rest from reference TRBV7-8 and TRBJ2-5 gives the full variable domain: GAGVSQSPRYKVAKRGQDVALRCDPISGHVSLFWYQQALGQGPEFLTYFQNEAQLDKSGLPSDRFFAERPEGSVSTLKIQRTQQEDSAVYLCASSPRDRGQETQYFGPGTRLLVL.

This clonotype showed up many times. The chain is built from TRBV3-1 and TRBJ1-2; D is undetermined. V lost 3 bases and J 8 bases, leaving 10 bases between the germline ends. Germline CDR1 is LGHDT and CDR2 is YNNKEL (reference sequence). The CDR3 sequence is 12 residues long. The CDR3 loop is CASSHQLLGYTF. CDR3 DNA sequence: TGTGCCAGCAGCCATCAACTCTTAGGCTACACCTTC.

The rearrangement joins TRBV20-1 to TRBJ2-7; 9 nucleotides agree with TRBD2. J gave up 6 bases and V 3 bases, and 6 bases lay outside the gene matches. CDR3 length equals 13 residues. Germline-derived CDR1 and CDR2 are DFQATT and SNEGSKA (reference sequence). CDR3 DNA: TGCAGTGCTAGTAGCAGCGGGAGGTCCGAGCAGTACTTC. Residues: CSASSSGRSEQYF.

Written as DNA, the CDR3 is TGTGCCAGCCAGTCACTCGTCAGGGGAGGGAATTCACCCCTCCACTTT. It encodes CASQSLVRGGNSPLHF. The chain uses TRBV6-4 and TRBJ1-6; TRBD1 is a possible D gene (6 bases). This CDR3 comprises 16 residues. Trimming took 8 bases from V and 7 from J, leaving 21 bases between them. The germline CDR1 and CDR2 sequences are MRHNA and SNTAGT.

V and J are TRBV15 and TRBJ2-7; possible D gene TRBD1, 6 bases. Looked up from germline, CDR1 is LNHNV and CDR2 is YYDKDF (reference sequence). This CDR3 has 14 amino acids. Trimming took 3 bases from V and 3 from J, leaving 12 bases between them. CDR3 loop: CATSSGDTHYEQYF. CDR3 in DNA: TGTGCCACCAGCAGTGGGGACACCCACTACGAGCAGTACTTC. Filled out from reference TRBV15 and TRBJ2-7, the complete variable domain reads DAMVIQNPRYQVTQFGKPVTLSCSQTLNHNVMYWYQQKSSQAPKLLFHYYDKDFNNEADTPDNFQSRRPNTSFCFLDIRSPGLGDTAMYLCATSSGDTHYEQYFGPGTRLTVT.

The sample holds many counts of this clonotype. The chain links TRBV7-6 to TRBJ2-7, with 12 nucleotides matching TRBD2. The V segment lost 5 bases and the J segment 4 bases; nucleotides outside the gene matches: 6. The CDR3 loop spans 15 amino acids. Germline V CDR1 and CDR2: SGHVS, FNYEAQ. Here the CDR3 DNA reads TGTGCCAGCAGCGTACTAGCGGGAGGTTGGTACGAGCAGTACTTC. Its protein is CASSVLAGGWYEQYF.

The gene calls are TRBV20-1 and TRBJ2-2, with TRBD1 matching over 9 bases. Trimming cost V 5 bases and J 8 bases; bases outside gene matches: 12. Germline V gives CDR1 DFQATT, CDR2 SNEGSKA (reference sequence). The CDR3 is 15 amino acids. The chain's CDR3 is CSARPGTGSWGELFF. The CDR3 nucleotides read TGCAGTGCTCGTCCCGGGACAGGGTCATGGGGGGAGCTGTTTTTT.

The genes are TRBV20-1 and TRBJ1-5; D gene uncertain. In germline, CDR1 is DFQATT, CDR2 SNEGSKA (reference sequence). The V end was cut by 3 bases, the J end by 0 bases, with 9 bases between. The CDR3 is 14 residues long. CDR3: CSASSWDSNQPQHF. The CDR3 DNA reads TGCAGTGCTAGTAGCTGGGATAGCAATCAGCCCCAGCATTTT.

In DNA, the CDR3 is TGTGCCAGCAGCTACGGACAGGGGCAGAACGGGGAGACCCAGTACTTC. This codes for CASSYGQGQNGETQYF. The gene calls are TRBV7-9 and TRBJ2-5, with 9 bases identical to TRBD1. V lost 4 bases and J lost 5; bases outside the gene matches: 11. Looked up from germline, CDR1 is SEHNR and CDR2 is FQNEAQ (reference sequence). CDR3 size: 16 residues. Full variable domain (rest looked up from reference TRBV7-9 and TRBJ2-5): DTGVSQNPRHKITKRGQNVTFRCDPISEHNRLYWYRQTLGQGPEFLTYFQNEAQLEKSRLLSDRFSAERPKGSFSTLEIQRTEQGDSAMYLCASSYGQGQNGETQYFGPGTRLLVL.